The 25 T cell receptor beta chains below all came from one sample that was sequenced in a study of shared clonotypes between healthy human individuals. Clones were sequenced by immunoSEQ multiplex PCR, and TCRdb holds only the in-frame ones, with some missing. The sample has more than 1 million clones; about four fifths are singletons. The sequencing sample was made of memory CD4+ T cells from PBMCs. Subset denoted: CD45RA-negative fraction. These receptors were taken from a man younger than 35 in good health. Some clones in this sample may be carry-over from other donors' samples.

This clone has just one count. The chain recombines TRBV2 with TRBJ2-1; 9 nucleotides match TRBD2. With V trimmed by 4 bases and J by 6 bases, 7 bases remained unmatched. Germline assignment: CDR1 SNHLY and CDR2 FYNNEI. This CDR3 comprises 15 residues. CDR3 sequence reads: CASSASGGRVNEQFF. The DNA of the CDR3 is TGTGCCAGCAGTGCGTCTGGCGGGAGGGTCAATGAGCAGTTCTTC.

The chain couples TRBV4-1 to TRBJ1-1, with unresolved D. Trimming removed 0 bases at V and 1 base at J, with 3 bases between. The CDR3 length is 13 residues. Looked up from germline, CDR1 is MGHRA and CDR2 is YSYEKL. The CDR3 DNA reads TGCGCCAGCAGCCAAGACCCGAACACTGAAGCTTTCTTT. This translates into CASSQDPNTEAFF.

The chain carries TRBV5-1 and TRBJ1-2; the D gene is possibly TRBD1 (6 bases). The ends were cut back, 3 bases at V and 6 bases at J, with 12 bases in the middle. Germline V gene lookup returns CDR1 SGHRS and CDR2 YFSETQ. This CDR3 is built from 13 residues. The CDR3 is CASSWGRGNGYTF. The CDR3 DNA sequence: TGCGCCAGCAGCTGGGGCAGGGGAAATGGCTACACCTTC.

The CDR3 loop is CASSLNGGSNTGELFF. In DNA, the CDR3 is TGCGCCAGCAGCTTGAATGGCGGATCGAACACCGGGGAGCTGTTTTTT. V and J are TRBV5-1 and TRBJ2-2; D gene unclear. Trimming removed 1 base from V and 0 bases from J, with 10 bases in between. Germline CDR1 is SGHRS and CDR2 is YFSETQ. This CDR3 region has 16 residues.

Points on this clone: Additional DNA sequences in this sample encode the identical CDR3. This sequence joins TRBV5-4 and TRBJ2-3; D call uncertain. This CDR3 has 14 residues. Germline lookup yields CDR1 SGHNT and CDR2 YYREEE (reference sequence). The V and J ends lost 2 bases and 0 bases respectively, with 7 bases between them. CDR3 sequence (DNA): TGTGCCAGCAGCTTTCCGGGTAGCACAGATACGCAGTATTTT. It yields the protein CASSFPGSTDTQYF. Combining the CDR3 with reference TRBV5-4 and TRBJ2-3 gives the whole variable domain ETGVTQSPTHLIKTRGQQVTLRCSSQSGHNTVSWYQQALGQGPQFIFQYYREEENGRGNFPPRFSGLQFPNYSSELNVNALELDDSALYLCASSFPGSTDTQYFGPGTRLTVL.

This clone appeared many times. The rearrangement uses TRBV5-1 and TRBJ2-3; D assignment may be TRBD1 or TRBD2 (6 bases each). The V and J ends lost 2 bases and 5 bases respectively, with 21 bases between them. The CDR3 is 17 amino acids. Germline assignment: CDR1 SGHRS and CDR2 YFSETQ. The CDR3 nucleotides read TGCGCCAGCAGCTTAGCTGGGGGACGGGGGCAGCAAGATACGCAGTATTTT. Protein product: CASSLAGGRGQQDTQYF. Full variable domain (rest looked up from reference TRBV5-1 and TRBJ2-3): KAGVTQTPRYLIKTRGQQVTLSCSPISGHRSVSWYQQTPGQGLQFLFEYFSETQRNKGNFPGRFSGRQFSNSRSEMNVSTLELGDSALYLCASSLAGGRGQQDTQYFGPGTRLTVL.

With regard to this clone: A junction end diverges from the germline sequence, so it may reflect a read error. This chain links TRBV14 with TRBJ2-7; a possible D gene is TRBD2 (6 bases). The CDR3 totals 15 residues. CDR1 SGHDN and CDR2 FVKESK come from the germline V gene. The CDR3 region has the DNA TGTGCCAGCAGCCAAGAGCGGGGCACCTCGTACGGGCAGTACTTC. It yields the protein CASSQERGTSYGQYF. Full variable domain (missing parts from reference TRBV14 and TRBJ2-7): EAGVTQFPSHSVIEKGQTVTLRCDPISGHDNLYWYRRVMGKEIKFLLHFVKESKQDESGMPNNRFLAERTGGTYSTLKVQPAELEDSGVYFCASSQERGTSYGQYFGPGTRLTVT.

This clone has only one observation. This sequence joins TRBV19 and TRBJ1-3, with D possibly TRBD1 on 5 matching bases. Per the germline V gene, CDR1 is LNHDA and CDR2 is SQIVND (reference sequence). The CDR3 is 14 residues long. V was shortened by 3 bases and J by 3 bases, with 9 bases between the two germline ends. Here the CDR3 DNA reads TGTGCCAGTAGTATTGGGACTTATGGAAACACCATATATTTT. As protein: CASSIGTYGNTIYF.

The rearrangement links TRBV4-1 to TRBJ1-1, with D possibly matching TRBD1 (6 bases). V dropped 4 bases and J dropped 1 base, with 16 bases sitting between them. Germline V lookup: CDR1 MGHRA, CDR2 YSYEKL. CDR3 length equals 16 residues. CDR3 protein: CASSPFRGRRNTEAFF. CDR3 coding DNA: TGCGCCAGCAGCCCATTCAGGGGTCGAAGGAACACTGAAGCTTTCTTT.

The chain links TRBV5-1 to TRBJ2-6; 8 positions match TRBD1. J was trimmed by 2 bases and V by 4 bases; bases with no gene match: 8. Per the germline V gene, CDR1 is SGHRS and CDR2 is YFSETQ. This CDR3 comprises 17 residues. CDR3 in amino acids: CASSPIRTGPGANVLTF. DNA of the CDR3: TGCGCCAGCAGCCCCATTAGGACAGGGCCTGGGGCCAACGTCCTGACTTTC.

This chain's CDR3 is CASSFSNGELFF. CDR3 in DNA: TGTGCCAGCAGCTTTTCTAACGGGGAGCTGTTTTTT. The chain has TRBV7-3 and TRBJ2-2, with no clear D. Germline-derived CDR1 and CDR2 are SGHTA and FQGTGA. This CDR3 region has 12 residues. V lost 3 bases and J lost 7, with 6 bases in between. The whole variable domain, filled in from reference TRBV7-3 and TRBJ2-2, reads GAGVSQTPSNKVTEKGKYVELRCDPISGHTALYWYRQSLGQGPEFLIYFQGTGAADDSGLPNDRFFAVRPEGSVSTLKIQRTERGDSAVYLCASSFSNGELFFGEGSRLTVL.

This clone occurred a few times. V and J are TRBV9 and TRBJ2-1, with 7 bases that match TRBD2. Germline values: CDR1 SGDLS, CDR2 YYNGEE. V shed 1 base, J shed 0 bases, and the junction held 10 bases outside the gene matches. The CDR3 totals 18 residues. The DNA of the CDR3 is TGTGCCAGCAGCGTACGCGGGAGCGGGTTGGGCTCCTACAATGAGCAGTTCTTC. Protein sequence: CASSVRGSGLGSYNEQFF.

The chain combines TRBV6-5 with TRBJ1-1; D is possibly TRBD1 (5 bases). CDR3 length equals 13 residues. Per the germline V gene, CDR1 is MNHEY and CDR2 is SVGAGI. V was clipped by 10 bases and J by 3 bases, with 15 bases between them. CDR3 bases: TGTGCCACTTCTAGTCCCAGGGACACTGAAGCTTTCTTT. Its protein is CATSSPRDTEAFF.

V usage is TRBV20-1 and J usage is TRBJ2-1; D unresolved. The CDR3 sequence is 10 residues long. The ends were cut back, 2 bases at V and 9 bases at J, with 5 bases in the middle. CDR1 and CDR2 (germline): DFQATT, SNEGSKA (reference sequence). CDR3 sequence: CSARMGEQFF. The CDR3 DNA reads TGCAGTGCTAGAATGGGTGAGCAGTTCTTC.

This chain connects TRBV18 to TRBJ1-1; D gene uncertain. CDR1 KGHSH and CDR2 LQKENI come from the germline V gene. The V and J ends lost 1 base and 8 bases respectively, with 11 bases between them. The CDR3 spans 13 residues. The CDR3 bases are TGTGCCAGCTCACCACTTCTTACCCAAGAAGCTTTCTTT. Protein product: CASSPLLTQEAFF.

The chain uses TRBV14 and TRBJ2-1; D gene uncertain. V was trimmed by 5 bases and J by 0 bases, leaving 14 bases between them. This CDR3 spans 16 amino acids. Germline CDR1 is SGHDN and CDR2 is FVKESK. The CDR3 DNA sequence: TGTGCCAGCAGCAAAGCAACTCCTAGCTCCTACAATGAGCAGTTCTTC. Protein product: CASSKATPSSYNEQFF.

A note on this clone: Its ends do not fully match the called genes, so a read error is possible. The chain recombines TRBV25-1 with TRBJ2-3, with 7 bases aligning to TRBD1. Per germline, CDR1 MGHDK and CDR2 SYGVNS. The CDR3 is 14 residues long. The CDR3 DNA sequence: TGTGGCAGCAGTCCACGACAGGGCGCAGATACGCAGTATTTT. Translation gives CGSSPRQGADTQYF.

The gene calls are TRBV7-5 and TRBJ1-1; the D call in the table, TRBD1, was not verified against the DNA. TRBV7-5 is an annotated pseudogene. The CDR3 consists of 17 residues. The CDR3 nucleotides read TGTGTCAGAAGCTTAAGGACAGGGGGCTCTCGGAACACTGAAGCTTTCTTT. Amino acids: CVRSLRTGGSRNTEAFF.

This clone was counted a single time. The CDR3 loop is CASSSRTEYAYEQYF. The CDR3 region has the DNA TGTGCCAGCAGCTCTAGGACGGAGTATGCCTACGAGCAGTACTTC. The rearrangement uses TRBV5-4 and TRBJ2-7; D gene uncertain. The CDR3 runs 15 residues. V shed 3 bases and J shed 2 bases, with 15 bases lying between them. From germline, CDR1 is SGHNT and CDR2 YYREEE (reference sequence).

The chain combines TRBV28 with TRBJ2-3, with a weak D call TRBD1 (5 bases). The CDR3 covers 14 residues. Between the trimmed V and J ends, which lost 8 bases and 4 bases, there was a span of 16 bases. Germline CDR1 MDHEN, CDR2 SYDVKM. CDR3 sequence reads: CASARRGKADTQYF. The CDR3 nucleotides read TGTGCCAGCGCCCGAAGGGGTAAAGCAGATACGCAGTATTTT.

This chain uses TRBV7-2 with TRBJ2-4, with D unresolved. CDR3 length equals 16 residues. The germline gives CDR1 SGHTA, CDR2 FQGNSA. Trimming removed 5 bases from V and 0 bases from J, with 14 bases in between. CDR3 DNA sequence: TGTGCCAGCAGCGCCTCTGGAAGTTTAGCCAAAAACATTCAGTACTTC. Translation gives CASSASGSLAKNIQYF.

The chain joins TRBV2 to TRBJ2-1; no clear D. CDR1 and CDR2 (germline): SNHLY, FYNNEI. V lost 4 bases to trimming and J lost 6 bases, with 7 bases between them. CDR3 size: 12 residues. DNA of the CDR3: TGTGCCAGCAGTGTGACACCCAATGAGCAGTTCTTC. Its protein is CASSVTPNEQFF.

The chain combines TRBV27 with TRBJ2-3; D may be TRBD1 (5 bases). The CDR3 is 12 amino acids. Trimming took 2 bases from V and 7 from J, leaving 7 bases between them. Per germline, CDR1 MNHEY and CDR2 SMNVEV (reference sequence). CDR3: CASSLQGNTQYF. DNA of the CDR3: TGTGCCAGCAGTTTACAGGGAAATACGCAGTATTTT.

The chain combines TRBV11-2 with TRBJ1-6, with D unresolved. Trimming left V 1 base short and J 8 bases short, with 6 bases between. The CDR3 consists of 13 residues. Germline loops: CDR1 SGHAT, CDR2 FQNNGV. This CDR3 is CASSLGPDSPLHF. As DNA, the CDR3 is TGTGCCAGCAGCTTAGGCCCGGATTCACCCCTCCACTTT.

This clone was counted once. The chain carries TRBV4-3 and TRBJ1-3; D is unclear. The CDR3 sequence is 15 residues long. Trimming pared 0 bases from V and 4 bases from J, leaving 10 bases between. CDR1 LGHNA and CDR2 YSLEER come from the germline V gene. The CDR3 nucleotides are TGCGCCAGCAGCCAAGATGTGGCAGAAGGAAACACCATATATTTT. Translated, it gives CASSQDVAEGNTIYF.